Here is one T cell receptor beta chain with its context. A read error may produce the germline difference seen at one junction end. Original processing methods: For nucleated cells, counts were estimated from reference gene primer amplification. Measured with immunoSEQ multiplex PCR; TCRdb has only the in-frame clones, and not every one. The D gene and trimming were derived from the DNA, and the V and J assignments and clone size from that table. Among around 200,000 clones, approximately 87% were seen once, and the ten largest hold just under 0.9%. Germline V CDR1 and CDR2: DFQATT, SNEGSKA (reference sequence). The CDR3 is 11 amino acids. This sample is part of a study of blood T cell repertoires in COVID-19. Turning to the study itself: Specimens from acute and convalescent COVID-19 originated in the United States, Italy and Spain.

The chain has TRBV20-1 and TRBJ2-1, with D possibly TRBD2 on 6 matching bases. The sample comprised peripheral blood. The clonotype comes from a woman under 30 who had recovered from COVID-19. CDR3: CSARDGTDYIF. CDR3 nucleotides: TGCAGTGCTAGAGACGGGACTGATTACATCTTC.